One and the same sample provided the 14 T cell receptor beta chains below, sequenced in a study of CD8 T cells in ankylosing spondylitis. Whole-study results and caveats: Seemingly distinctive of ankylosing spondylitis blood was a TCR beta motif formed by eight highly homologous variants.

Antigen specificity for these receptors is unknown. TCRdb re-analysed the 5' RACE reads in MiXCR, keeping a single row per CDR3 protein. The sample consists of about 540,000 distinct CDR3 sequences, about 13% of them appearing once. The sequencing sample was made of blood, either unsorted or a sorted T cell fraction (not recorded which). The receptors originated from a male donor with ankylosing spondylitis.

This chain connects TRBV20-1 to TRBJ2-4, with 13 bases aligning to TRBD2. This CDR3 has 17 amino acids. The V and J ends lost 3 bases and 0 bases, in that order; junction bases with no gene match: 5. In germline, CDR1 is DFQATT, CDR2 SNEGSKA (reference sequence). The CDR3: CSARGLAGTLAKNIQYF. The CDR3 nucleotides read TGCAGTGCTAGGGGACTAGCGGGGACACTAGCCAAAAACATTCAGTACTTC.

The chain recombines TRBV10-3 with TRBJ1-2; the D is unclear. CDR1 is ENHRY and CDR2 is SYGVKD in the germline V gene. The length of the CDR3 is 15 residues. Trimming removed 11 bases from V and 0 bases from J, with 19 bases in between. The CDR3 loop is CAFSTAGAPNYGYTF. CDR3 nucleotides: TGTGCCTTTTCGACGGCAGGAGCACCTAACTATGGCTACACCTTC.

This clonotype appeared many times. This chain links TRBV24-1 with TRBJ2-1; 7 bases match TRBD2. V dropped 2 bases and J dropped 8; count of bases not matched to a gene: 8. The CDR3 extends over 15 amino acids. Germline V gives CDR1 KGHDR, CDR2 SFDVKD. CDR3 region: CATSDYGTGRYEQFF. CDR3 bases: TGTGCCACCAGTGATTACGGGACCGGGAGGTATGAGCAGTTCTTC.

This clonotype occurred a few times. The rearrangement uses TRBV6-1 and TRBJ2-1, with TRBD2 matching 8 bases. With V trimmed by 6 bases and J by 9 bases, 10 bases remained unmatched. The CDR3 length is 14 residues. Germline assignment: CDR1 MNHNS and CDR2 SASEGT. The CDR3 DNA sequence: TGTGCCAGCAGCCGGCGGAGCGGGAGTTTTGAGCAGTTCTTC. Translated, it gives CASSRRSGSFEQFF.

The rearrangement links TRBV5-1 to TRBJ1-1, with TRBD1 matching over 7 bases. V dropped 0 bases and J dropped 4; count of bases not matched to a gene: 12. Germline loops: CDR1 SGHRS, CDR2 YFSETQ. The CDR3 runs to 17 residues. The DNA for the CDR3 is TGCGCCAGCAGCTTGGCGCAGGGGGGCGGGAGCGGCACTGAAGCTTTCTTT. It translates to CASSLAQGGGSGTEAFF.

In this sample, this clonotype turned up a few times. V usage is TRBV5-1 and J usage is TRBJ2-3; 12 bases agree with TRBD1. Per germline, CDR1 SGHRS and CDR2 YFSETQ. The CDR3 has 16 amino acids. The V gene end was trimmed by 4 bases and the J gene end by 3 bases; junction bases not matched to a gene: 6. The CDR3 region has the DNA TGCGCCAGCAGCGCGGGACAGGGGGCGACTACAGATACGCAGTATTTT. It specifies CASSAGQGATTDTQYF.

This clonotype occurred a few times. The CDR3 DNA reads as TGTGCCAGTAGGCCCTCAGAAGGTTATAGCGACAATCAGCCCCAGCATTTT. This codes for CASRPSEGYSDNQPQHF. The V call is TRBV19, the J call TRBJ1-5; D uncertain. The CDR3 is 17 amino acids. The germline gives CDR1 LNHDA, CDR2 SQIVND (reference sequence). The germline V and J ends were trimmed by 6 bases and 3 bases, with 21 bases remaining between them.

At least ten counts were recorded for this clonotype. The CDR3 is CASSLQGNTGELFF. CDR3 bases: TGTGCCAGCAGCTTACAGGGGAACACCGGGGAGCTGTTTTTT. V gene TRBV7-9 combines with J gene TRBJ2-2, with TRBD1 as a possible D gene (5 bases). This CDR3 spans 14 amino acids. From germline, CDR1 is SEHNR and CDR2 FQNEAQ (reference sequence). V was trimmed by 2 bases and J by 1 base, leaving 5 bases between them.

This clonotype was recorded many times. The CDR3 sequence is CASRLAGEDSEQFF. CDR3 coding DNA: TGTGCCAGCAGGCTAGCGGGAGAGGACAGTGAGCAGTTCTTC. This sequence joins TRBV12-3 or TRBV12-4 and TRBJ2-1; 10 positions agree with TRBD2. The CDR3 sequence is 14 residues long. V trimming: 6 bases; J trimming: 9 bases; junction bases outside the gene matches: 8.

CDR3 protein: CASSYTSGGYEQYF. CDR3 DNA: TGTGCCAGCAGCTACACTAGCGGGGGTTACGAGCAGTACTTC. V usage is TRBV7-8 and J usage is TRBJ2-7, with 11 bases that match TRBD2. The CDR3 contains 14 residues. CDR1 is SGHVS and CDR2 is FQNEAQ in the germline V gene. J lost 4 bases, V lost 4 bases, and 3 bases had no gene match.

This clonotype was detected only a few times. This rearrangement joins TRBV7-9 to TRBJ1-2, with 9 bases matching TRBD1. Germline trimming cut 2 bases from V and 7 bases from J; bases unmatched to any gene: 8. The germline CDR1 and CDR2 sequences are SEHNR and FQNEAQ (reference sequence). There are 15 residues in the CDR3. In nucleotides, the CDR3 is TGTGCCAGCAGCTTAAGTGATGGACAGGGGTCTGGCTACACCTTC. Translating gives CASSLSDGQGSGYTF.

For the CDR3, the DNA is TGTGCCAGCTTCCGTCGGGGGATAGAAGAGACCCAGTACTTC. Its protein product is CASFRRGIEETQYF. The chain links TRBV5-6 to TRBJ2-5, with D tentatively TRBD2 (6 bases). CDR1 is SGHDT and CDR2 is YYEEEE in the germline V gene. This CDR3 region has 14 residues. V was clipped by 7 bases and J by 3 bases, with 16 bases between them.

This clonotype came up a few times. The chain is built from TRBV20-1 and TRBJ1-4; tentative D call: TRBD1 (5 bases). The germline CDR1 and CDR2 sequences are DFQATT and SNEGSKA (reference sequence). The CDR3 sequence is 12 residues long. Trimming shortened V by 3 bases and J by 7 bases, and 9 bases separated the two germline ends. CDR3 sequence reads: CSASVGTEKLFF. The CDR3 DNA follows: TGCAGTGCTAGCGTAGGGACTGAAAAACTGTTTTTT.

This clonotype was counted many times. The rearrangement joins TRBV9 to TRBJ2-2; D ambiguous. The V gene lost 4 bases and the J gene lost 2 bases, with 9 bases spanning the gap. The CDR3 loop spans 14 amino acids. Germline V lookup: CDR1 SGDLS, CDR2 YYNGEE. CDR3 protein: CASSPPANTGELFF. In DNA form, the CDR3 reads TGTGCCAGCAGCCCCCCCGCTAACACCGGGGAGCTGTTTTTT. Complete variable domain (other parts from reference TRBV9 and TRBJ2-2): DSGVTQTPKHLITATGQRVTLRCSPRSGDLSVYWYQQSLDQGLQFLIQYYNGEERAKGNILERFSAQQFPDLHSELNLSSLELGDSALYFCASSPPANTGELFFGEGSRLTVL.